A single sample gave rise to the 7 T cell receptor beta chains below, sequenced in a study of cytotoxic CD8 clonotypes in ibrutinib-treated CLL. Assay used: immunoSEQ multiplex PCR; TCRdb lists only in-frame clones, some missing. The sample lists more than 85,000 clones, 70% to 80% seen once, with about 26% in the top ten. Sequencing used PBMCs, obtained after 24 months of ibrutinib treatment. These receptors came from a human donor with chronic lymphocytic leukemia.

The chain uses TRBV6-5 and TRBJ1-3; tentative D call: TRBD1 (6 bases). CDR3 length: 13 residues. The germline V gene has CDR1 MNHEY and CDR2 SVGAGI. The V end was cut by 5 bases, the J end by 10 bases, with 15 bases between. CDR3 in amino acids: CASSGQRVGTIYF. CDR3 sequence (DNA): TGTGCCAGCAGTGGACAGAGGGTTGGTACCATATATTTT.

V gene TRBV27 combines with J gene TRBJ2-7; 10 positions match TRBD1. J gave up 7 bases and V 2 bases, and 8 bases lay outside the gene matches. This CDR3 contains 15 residues. Germline values: CDR1 MNHEY, CDR2 SMNVEV (reference sequence). This CDR3 is CASSLKDRGSGEQYF. In DNA, the CDR3 is TGTGCCAGCAGTTTAAAGGACAGGGGGTCGGGTGAGCAGTACTTC.

A few counts support this clone. The V call is TRBV5-1, the J call TRBJ1-1; unclear D gene. Germline-derived CDR1 and CDR2 are SGHRS and YFSETQ. This CDR3 has 13 residues. Trimming removed 4 bases at V and 2 bases at J, with 9 bases between. The DNA of the CDR3 is TGCGCCAGCAGCGCGGACGGCAACACTGAAGCTTTCTTT. This sequence encodes CASSADGNTEAFF.

The chain employs TRBV28 and TRBJ1-3; D is unresolved. The CDR3 extends over 16 amino acids. The V gene's germline CDR1 is MDHEN and CDR2 SYDVKM. The germline V and J ends were trimmed by 5 bases and 0 bases, with 14 bases remaining between them. In nucleotides, the CDR3 is TGTGCCAGCAGTGCTCCACGGGTTTCCTCTGGAAACACCATATATTTT. Its translation: CASSAPRVSSGNTIYF.

This clone has only one observation. The V gene is TRBV5-1, the J gene TRBJ2-5, with D maybe TRBD1 (6 bases). The CDR3 is 14 residues long. Trimming took 0 bases from V and 2 from J, leaving 8 bases between them. Germline CDR1 reads SGHRS; CDR2 reads YFSETQ. CDR3 nucleotides: TGCGCCAGCAGCTTGGGAGGACAGCAAGAGACCCAGTACTTC. This codes for CASSLGGQQETQYF. The variable domain in full, completed from reference TRBV5-1 and TRBJ2-5, reads KAGVTQTPRYLIKTRGQQVTLSCSPISGHRSVSWYQQTPGQGLQFLFEYFSETQRNKGNFPGRFSGRQFSNSRSEMNVSTLELGDSALYLCASSLGGQQETQYFGPGTRLLVL.

This clone has more than one count but fewer than ten. This chain uses TRBV7-2 with TRBJ2-2; maybe TRBD2 (5 bases). Trimming removed 0 bases from V and 3 bases from J, with 5 bases in between. The length of the CDR3 is 14 residues. The germline V gene encodes CDR1 SGHTA and CDR2 FQGNSA. In DNA, the CDR3 is TGTGCCAGCAGCTTAGCGCGGGACACCGGGGAGCTGTTTTTT. The encoded protein is CASSLARDTGELFF.

J is TRBJ1-2 and V is TRBV7-6; 9 bases agree with TRBD1. The trim removed 5 bases at V and 8 bases at J, leaving 9 bases unmatched. Germline CDR1 SGHVS, CDR2 FNYEAQ. The CDR3 runs 14 residues. CDR3 amino acids: CASSRDRVYGGYTF. In DNA, the CDR3 is TGTGCCAGCAGCCGGGACAGGGTTTATGGCGGCTACACCTTC.